This TCR beta chain was captured in a study of cytomegalovirus exposure and HLA in healthy donors. Primers: 60 Vbeta forward and 13 Jbeta reverse. The assay was immunoSEQ multiplex PCR, and TCRdb's table has in-frame clones only and misses some. The profile shows 110,000 or so clones, 60% to 75% of them singletons. V was pared by 0 bases and J by 3 bases, with 12 bases between. From germline, CDR1 is MNHEY and CDR2 SVGAGI. The CDR3 contains 16 residues. Sequencing was done on a sample of PBMCs. The V gene is TRBV6-5, the J gene TRBJ2-1; possible D gene TRBD2, 5 bases. This clonotype was sampled from a woman aged 35 to 49 in good health and CMV-seropositive. CDR3: CASSYSFLADYNEQFF. The CDR3 DNA sequence: TGTGCCAGCAGTTACTCGTTTCTAGCTGACTACAATGAGCAGTTCTTC.